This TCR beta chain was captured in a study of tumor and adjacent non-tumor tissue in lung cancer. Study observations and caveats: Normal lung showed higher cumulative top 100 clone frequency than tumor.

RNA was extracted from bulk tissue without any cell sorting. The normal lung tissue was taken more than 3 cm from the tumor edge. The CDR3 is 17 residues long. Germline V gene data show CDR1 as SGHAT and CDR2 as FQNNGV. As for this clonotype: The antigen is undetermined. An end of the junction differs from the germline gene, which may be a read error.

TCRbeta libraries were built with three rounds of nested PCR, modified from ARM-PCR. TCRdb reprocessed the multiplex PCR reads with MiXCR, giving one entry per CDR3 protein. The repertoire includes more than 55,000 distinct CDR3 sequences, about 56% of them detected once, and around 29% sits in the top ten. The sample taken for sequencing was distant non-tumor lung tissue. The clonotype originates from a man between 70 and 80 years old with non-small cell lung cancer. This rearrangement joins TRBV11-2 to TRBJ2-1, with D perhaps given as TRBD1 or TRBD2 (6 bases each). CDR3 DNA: TGTGCCAGCAGATTAGATGTAGGGGGGCGAGGGTACAATGAGCAGTTCTTC. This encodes CASRLDVGGRGYNEQFF.